Following are 24 T cell receptor beta chains from one sample sequenced in a study of T cell responses to AZD1222 COVID-19 vaccine listed by TCRdb under 2021. The intended sense of this specimen's time point label: baseline before first vaccination. The method was the immunoSEQ multiplex PCR assay. TCRdb holds this immuneACCESS table with in-frame rearrangements only. Some clones are missing; in checked studies, unresolved V genes explain under half, and the rest has no known cause. In this sample the table shows 95,000 to 110,000 clones, around nine tenths of which occur a single time. The ten largest clones take up less than 9.5% of the sample. The source was peripheral blood, collected on day 0 of AZD1222 vaccination. The receptors come from an adult in good health.

The chain combines TRBV7-2 with TRBJ2-1; TRBD2 might be the D (5 bases). Trimming stripped 5 bases from V and 5 bases from J, with 16 bases between. The germline gives CDR1 SGHTA, CDR2 FQGNSA. This CDR3 comprises 15 residues. DNA of the CDR3: TGTGCCAGCAGCGTACAGCGGAATACAAACAATGAGCAGTTCTTC. Protein product: CASSVQRNTNNEQFF.

This chain joins TRBV19 and TRBJ1-6; D remains ambiguous. V shed 7 bases and J shed 0 bases, with 10 bases lying between them. The CDR3 has 15 residues. The germline gives CDR1 LNHDA, CDR2 SQIVND (reference sequence). The CDR3 here is CASKRESSYNSPLHF. The CDR3, as DNA: TGTGCCAGTAAGAGGGAGAGCTCCTATAATTCACCCCTCCACTTT.

The chain uses TRBV7-2 and TRBJ2-1; 9 nucleotides agree with TRBD2. This CDR3 has 15 amino acids. V was clipped by 1 base and J by 8 bases; unmatched bases: 6. Germline V gives CDR1 SGHTA, CDR2 FQGNSA. CDR3 sequence reads: CASSLGGGLADEQFF. CDR3 sequence (DNA): TGTGCCAGCAGCTTAGGAGGGGGACTAGCCGATGAGCAGTTCTTC. The complete variable domain, with remaining parts taken from reference TRBV7-2 and TRBJ2-1, reads GAGVSQSPSNKVTEKGKDVELRCDPISGHTALYWYRQSLGQGLEFLIYFQGNSAPDKSGLPSDRFSAERTGGSVSTLTIQRTQQEDSAVYLCASSLGGGLADEQFFGPGTRLTVL.

This chain connects TRBV7-3 to TRBJ2-1, with D uncertain. CDR1 and CDR2 (germline): SGHTA, FQGTGA. V lost 0 bases and J 9 bases, leaving 9 bases between the germline ends. The CDR3 is 13 amino acids. In nucleotides, the CDR3 is TGTGCCAGCAGCTTAACCCCACTAAGTGAGCAGTTCTTC. This encodes CASSLTPLSEQFF.

The chain recombines TRBV15 with TRBJ2-7; possible D gene TRBD1, 6 bases. V was clipped by 1 base and J by 2 bases, with 18 bases between them. CDR3 length: 17 residues. Germline CDR1 is LNHNV and CDR2 is YYDKDF (reference sequence). The CDR3 DNA sequence: TGTGCCACCAGCAGAGGTCTCGTTACAGGGAATCCCTACGAGCAGTACTTC. Amino acid sequence: CATSRGLVTGNPYEQYF.

The chain employs TRBV6-5 and TRBJ1-5, with a tentative D call TRBD1 (5 bases). V dropped 5 bases and J dropped 4 bases, with 12 bases sitting between them. Germline CDR1 and CDR2: MNHEY and SVGAGI. The CDR3 spans 14 residues. The CDR3 loop reads CASSLDSGNQPQHF. The CDR3 nucleotides are TGTGCCAGCAGTCTCGACAGCGGTAATCAGCCCCAGCATTTT.

The chain is built from TRBV15 and TRBJ1-2, with 7 bases lining up with TRBD1. The CDR3 covers 13 residues. Germline CDR1 and CDR2: LNHNV and YYDKDF (reference sequence). V lost 3 bases and J lost 8; bases outside the gene matches: 6. The CDR3 DNA is TGTGCCACCAGCAGTAACAGGGGTCGGGGCTACACCTTC. It translates to CATSSNRGRGYTF.

The rearrangement links TRBV29-1 to TRBJ1-1; no clear D. Deletions cut 4 bases from V and 0 bases from J, with 12 bases between. Germline V gene sequence: CDR1 SQVTM, CDR2 ANQGSEA. There are 14 residues in the CDR3. In DNA form, the CDR3 reads TGCAGCGTTGCGGGCGTACCTATGAACACTGAAGCTTTCTTT. Its translation: CSVAGVPMNTEAFF.

The J gene is TRBJ1-1, the V gene TRBV24-1; D unclear. The CDR3 loop spans 13 amino acids. In germline, CDR1 is KGHDR, CDR2 SFDVKD. V was shortened by 12 bases and J by 1 base, with 14 bases between the two germline ends. CDR3 coding DNA: TGTGCCTCGCGGAGCCAGGCGAACACTGAAGCTTTCTTT. Encoded protein: CASRSQANTEAFF.

The chain is built from TRBV5-4 and TRBJ1-6, with 7 positions matching TRBD1. The CDR3 consists of 16 residues. V lost 6 bases, J lost 7 bases, and 13 bases stayed unmatched. Germline CDR1 SGHNT, CDR2 YYREEE (reference sequence). CDR3 region: CASTSTGRVWNSPLHF. In DNA form, the CDR3 reads TGTGCCAGCACCTCGACAGGGCGGGTCTGGAATTCACCCCTCCACTTT.

The chain is built from TRBV5-5 and TRBJ2-3; the D is unclear. The germline gives CDR1 SGHKS, CDR2 YYEKEE (reference sequence). Trimming left V 0 bases short and J 2 bases short, with 7 bases between. CDR3 length: 14 residues. The CDR3 region has the DNA TGTGCCAGCAGCTTGGCTCCAGACACAGATACGCAGTATTTT. This translates into CASSLAPDTDTQYF.

This CDR3 reads CAWSPRSGFYGYTF. The CDR3 DNA reads as TGTGCCTGGAGTCCCCGGTCAGGCTTCTATGGCTACACCTTC. The rearrangement uses TRBV30 and TRBJ1-2; D unclear. The CDR3 runs 14 residues. Deletions cut 2 bases from V and 4 bases from J, with 14 bases between. CDR1 and CDR2 from the germline V gene are GTSNPN and SVGIG (reference sequence). Filled out from reference TRBV30 and TRBJ1-2, the complete variable domain reads SQTIHQWPATLVQPVGSPLSLECTVEGTSNPNLYWYRQAAGRGLQLLFYSVGIGQISSEVPQNLSASRPQDRQFILSSKKLLLSDSGFYLCAWSPRSGFYGYTFGSGTRLTVV.

The chain links TRBV9 to TRBJ1-3, with D unclear. The CDR3 loop spans 16 amino acids. CDR1 is SGDLS and CDR2 is YYNGEE in the germline V gene. The ends were cut back, 0 bases at V and 1 base at J, with 11 bases in the middle. CDR3 region: CASSVGVVMSGNTIYF. The CDR3 bases are TGTGCCAGCAGCGTAGGTGTTGTCATGTCTGGAAACACCATATATTTT.

The V and J genes are TRBV9 and TRBJ1-4; weak D call: TRBD1 (5 bases). Deletions cut 0 bases from V and 4 bases from J, with 16 bases between. Germline CDR1 reads SGDLS; CDR2 reads YYNGEE. This CDR3 region has 17 residues. The CDR3 DNA reads TGTGCCAGCAGCGTAGAACATGGTTGGGGGAGTAATGAAAAACTGTTTTTT. Translating gives CASSVEHGWGSNEKLFF.

The chain has TRBV28 and TRBJ1-4; D remains unclear. The V gene's germline CDR1 is MDHEN and CDR2 SYDVKM. V lost 8 bases and J 6 bases, leaving 13 bases between the germline ends. The CDR3 runs to 13 residues. The CDR3 is CASGPGVYEKLFF. In nucleotides, the CDR3 is TGTGCCAGCGGCCCGGGCGTCTATGAAAAACTGTTTTTT.

The chain joins TRBV19 to TRBJ1-4; D call uncertain. The CDR3 is made up of 15 amino acids. The germline gives CDR1 LNHDA, CDR2 SQIVND (reference sequence). V was trimmed by 5 bases and J by 7 bases, leaving 17 bases between them. CDR3: CASSFRPRGSEKLFF. The CDR3 DNA follows: TGTGCCAGTAGTTTCCGCCCTCGGGGTTCTGAAAAACTGTTTTTT.

The chain is built from TRBV5-1 and TRBJ1-2; 10 nucleotides line up with TRBD1. With V trimmed by 2 bases and J by 7 bases, 5 bases remained unmatched. Germline V CDR1 and CDR2: SGHRS, YFSETQ. This CDR3 contains 14 residues. The CDR3 region is CASSFGQGVSGYTF. The CDR3 DNA reads as TGCGCCAGCAGCTTCGGACAGGGGGTTAGTGGCTACACCTTC.

The rearrangement uses TRBV11-2 and TRBJ2-5; D is possibly TRBD2 (6 bases). Germline-derived CDR1 and CDR2 are SGHAT and FQNNGV. The CDR3 length is 12 residues. CDR3 nucleotide sequence: TGTGCTGTGGGATATAGGCGGGGGACCCAGTACTTC. It encodes CAVGYRRGTQYF.

J is TRBJ1-2 and V is TRBV18; perhaps TRBD1 as D (5 bases). Deletions cut 2 bases from V and 1 base from J, with 14 bases between. Germline lookup yields CDR1 KGHSH and CDR2 LQKENI. The CDR3 extends over 16 amino acids. This CDR3 reads CASSPIGTDHNYGYTF. DNA of the CDR3: TGTGCCAGCTCACCAATTGGGACGGACCATAACTATGGCTACACCTTC.

In this sample, this clone turned up once. V usage is TRBV6-1 and J usage is TRBJ2-7; D uncertain. Looked up from germline, CDR1 is MNHNS and CDR2 is SASEGT. This CDR3 contains 12 residues. V was cut by 3 bases and J by 0 bases, with 3 bases left in between. As DNA, the CDR3 is TGTGCCAGCAGTGACCCCTCCTACGAGCAGTACTTC. Translating it yields CASSDPSYEQYF.

The chain combines TRBV5-6 with TRBJ1-2, with TRBD1 matching 8 bases. This CDR3 is 14 amino acids long. Per germline, CDR1 SGHDT and CDR2 YYEEEE. The V and J ends lost 5 bases and 7 bases, in that order; junction bases with no gene match: 10. DNA for the CDR3: TGTGCCAGCAGTTCTCCAGGGGGCGCTTCTGGCTACACCTTC. Its translation is CASSSPGGASGYTF.

The rearrangement uses TRBV27 and TRBJ1-2; TRBD1 matches 8 bases. V lost 2 bases, J lost 4 bases, and 3 bases stayed unmatched. Germline loops: CDR1 MNHEY, CDR2 SMNVEV (reference sequence). There are 14 residues in the CDR3. This chain's CDR3 is CASSLGTGVYGYTF. CDR3 bases: TGTGCCAGCAGTTTAGGGACAGGAGTCTATGGCTACACCTTC.

Worth noting for this clone: The same CDR3 is also encoded by other DNA sequences in this sample. This chain links TRBV27 with TRBJ2-7; 7 bases agree with TRBD2. CDR1 is MNHEY and CDR2 is SMNVEV in the germline V gene (reference sequence). The CDR3 is 14 residues long. Germline trimming cut 3 bases from V and 4 bases from J; bases unmatched to any gene: 6. The CDR3 spells CASSFGTGGYEQYF. CDR3 DNA sequence: TGTGCCAGCAGTTTTGGGACGGGGGGATACGAGCAGTACTTC.

The V gene is TRBV6-5, the J gene TRBJ1-3; D possibly corresponds to TRBD1 (5 bases). The CDR3 has 14 amino acids. Germline lookup yields CDR1 MNHEY and CDR2 SVGAGI. V dropped 5 bases and J dropped 0 bases, with 8 bases sitting between them. The CDR3 reads CASSTGDSGNTIYF. The DNA of the CDR3 is TGTGCCAGCAGTACAGGCGACTCTGGAAACACCATATATTTT.